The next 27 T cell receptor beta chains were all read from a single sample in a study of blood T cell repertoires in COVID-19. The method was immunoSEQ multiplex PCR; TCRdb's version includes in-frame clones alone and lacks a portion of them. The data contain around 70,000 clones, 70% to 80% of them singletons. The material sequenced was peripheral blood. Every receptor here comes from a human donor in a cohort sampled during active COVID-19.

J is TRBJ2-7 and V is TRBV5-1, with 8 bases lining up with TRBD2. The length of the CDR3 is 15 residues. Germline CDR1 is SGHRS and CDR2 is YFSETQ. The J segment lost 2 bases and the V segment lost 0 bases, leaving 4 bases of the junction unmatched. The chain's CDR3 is CASSLASGSTYEQYF. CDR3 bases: TGCGCCAGCAGCTTGGCTAGCGGGTCCACCTACGAGCAGTACTTC. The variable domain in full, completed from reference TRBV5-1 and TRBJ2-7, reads KAGVTQTPRYLIKTRGQQVTLSCSPISGHRSVSWYQQTPGQGLQFLFEYFSETQRNKGNFPGRFSGRQFSNSRSEMNVSTLELGDSALYLCASSLASGSTYEQYFGPGTRLTVT.

CDR3 region: CAHSPPGQGTTEAFF. The DNA of the CDR3 is TGTGCTCACTCTCCTCCGGGGCAGGGGACGACTGAAGCTTTCTTT. The chain is built from TRBV24-1 and TRBJ1-1; TRBD1 might be the D (6 bases). This CDR3 has 15 residues. Germline loops: CDR1 KGHDR, CDR2 SFDVKD.

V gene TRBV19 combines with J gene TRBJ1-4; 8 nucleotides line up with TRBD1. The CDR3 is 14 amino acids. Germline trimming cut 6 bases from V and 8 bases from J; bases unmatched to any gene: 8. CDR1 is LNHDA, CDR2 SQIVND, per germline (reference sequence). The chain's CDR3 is CASSPDRGNEKLFF. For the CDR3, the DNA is TGTGCCAGTAGCCCCGACAGGGGCAACGAAAAACTGTTTTTT.

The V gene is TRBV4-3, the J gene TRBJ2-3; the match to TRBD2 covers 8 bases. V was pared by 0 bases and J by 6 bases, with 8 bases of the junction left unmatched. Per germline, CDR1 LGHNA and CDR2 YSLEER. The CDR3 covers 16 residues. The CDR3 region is CASSQEGTRGFDTQYF. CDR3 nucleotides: TGCGCCAGCAGCCAAGAGGGGACTAGAGGATTTGATACGCAGTATTTT.

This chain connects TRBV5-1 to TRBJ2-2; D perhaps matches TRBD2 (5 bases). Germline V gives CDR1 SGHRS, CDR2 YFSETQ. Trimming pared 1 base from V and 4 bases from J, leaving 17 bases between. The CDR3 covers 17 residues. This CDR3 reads CASSLSSKGGFTGELFF. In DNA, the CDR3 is TGCGCCAGCAGCTTGTCCTCCAAAGGAGGTTTCACCGGGGAGCTGTTTTTT.

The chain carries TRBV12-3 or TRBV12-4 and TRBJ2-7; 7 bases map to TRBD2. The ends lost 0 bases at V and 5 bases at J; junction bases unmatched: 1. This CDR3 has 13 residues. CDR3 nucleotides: TGTGCCAGCAGTTTAGCGGGAGGGCACGAGCAGTACTTC. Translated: CASSLAGGHEQYF.

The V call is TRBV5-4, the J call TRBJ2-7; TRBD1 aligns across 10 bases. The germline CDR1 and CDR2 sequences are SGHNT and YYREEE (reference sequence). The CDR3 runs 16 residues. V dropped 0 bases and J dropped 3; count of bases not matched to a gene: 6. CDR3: CASSLGGGTGDYEQYF. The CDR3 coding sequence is TGTGCCAGCAGCTTGGGCGGGGGGACAGGGGACTACGAGCAGTACTTC.

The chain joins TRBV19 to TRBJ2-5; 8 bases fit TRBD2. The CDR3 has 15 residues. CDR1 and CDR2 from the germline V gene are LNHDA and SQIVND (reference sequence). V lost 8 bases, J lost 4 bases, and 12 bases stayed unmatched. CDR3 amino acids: CASAVGGGLGETQYF. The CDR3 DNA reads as TGTGCCAGTGCGGTCGGGGGGGGTTTAGGAGAGACCCAGTACTTC.

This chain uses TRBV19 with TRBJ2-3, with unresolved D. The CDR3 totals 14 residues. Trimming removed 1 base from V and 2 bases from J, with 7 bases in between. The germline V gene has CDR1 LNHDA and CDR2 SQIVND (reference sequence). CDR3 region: CASSIGWATDTQYF. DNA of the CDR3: TGTGCCAGTAGTATAGGCTGGGCCACAGATACGCAGTATTTT. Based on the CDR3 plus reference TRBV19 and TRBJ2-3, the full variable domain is DGGITQSPKYLFRKEGQNVTLSCEQNLNHDAMYWYRQDPGQGLRLIYYSQIVNDFQKGDIAEGYSVSREKKESFPLTVTSAQKNPTAFYLCASSIGWATDTQYFGPGTRLTVL.

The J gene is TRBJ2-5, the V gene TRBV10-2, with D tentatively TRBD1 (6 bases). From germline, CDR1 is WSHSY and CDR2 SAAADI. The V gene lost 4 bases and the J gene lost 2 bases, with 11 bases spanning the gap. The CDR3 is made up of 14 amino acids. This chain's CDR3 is CASSGTRGQETQYF. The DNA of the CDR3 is TGCGCCAGCAGTGGAACGAGGGGGCAAGAGACCCAGTACTTC.

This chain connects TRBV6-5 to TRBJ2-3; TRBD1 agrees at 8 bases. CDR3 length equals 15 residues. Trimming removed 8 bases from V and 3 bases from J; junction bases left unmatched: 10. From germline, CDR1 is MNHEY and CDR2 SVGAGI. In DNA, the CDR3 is TGTGCCAGCCGGACCCGACAGGGGTTAACAGATACGCAGTATTTT. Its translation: CASRTRQGLTDTQYF.

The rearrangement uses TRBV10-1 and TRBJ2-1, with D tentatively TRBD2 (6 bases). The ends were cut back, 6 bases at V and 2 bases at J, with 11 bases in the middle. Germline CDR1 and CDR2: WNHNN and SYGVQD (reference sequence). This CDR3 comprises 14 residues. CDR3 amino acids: CASRASAAYNEQFF. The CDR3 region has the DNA TGCGCCAGCAGGGCTAGCGCGGCCTACAATGAGCAGTTCTTC.

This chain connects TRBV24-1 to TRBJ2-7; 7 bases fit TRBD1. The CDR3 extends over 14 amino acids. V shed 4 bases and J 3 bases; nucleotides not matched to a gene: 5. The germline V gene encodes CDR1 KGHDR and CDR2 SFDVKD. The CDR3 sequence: CATSESGQDYEQYF. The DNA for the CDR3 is TGTGCCACCAGTGAAAGTGGACAGGACTACGAGCAGTACTTC.

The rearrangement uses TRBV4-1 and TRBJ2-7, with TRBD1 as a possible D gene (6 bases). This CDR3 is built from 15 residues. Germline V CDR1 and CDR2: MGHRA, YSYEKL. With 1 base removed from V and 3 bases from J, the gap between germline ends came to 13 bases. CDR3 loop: CASSQATGMGYEQYF. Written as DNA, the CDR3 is TGCGCCAGCAGCCAAGCGACAGGTATGGGCTACGAGCAGTACTTC.

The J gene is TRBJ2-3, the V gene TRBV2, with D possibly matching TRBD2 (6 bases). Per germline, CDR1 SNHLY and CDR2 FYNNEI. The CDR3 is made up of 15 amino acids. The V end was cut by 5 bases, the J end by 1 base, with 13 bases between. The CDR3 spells CASSLLGTGTDTQYF. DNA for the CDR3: TGTGCCAGCAGTCTCCTGGGGACTGGCACAGATACGCAGTATTTT. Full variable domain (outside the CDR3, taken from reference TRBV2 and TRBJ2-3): EPEVTQTPSHQVTQMGQEVILRCVPISNHLYFYWYRQILGQKVEFLVSFYNNEISEKSEIFDDQFSVERPDGSNFTLKIRSTKLEDSAMYFCASSLLGTGTDTQYFGPGTRLTVL.

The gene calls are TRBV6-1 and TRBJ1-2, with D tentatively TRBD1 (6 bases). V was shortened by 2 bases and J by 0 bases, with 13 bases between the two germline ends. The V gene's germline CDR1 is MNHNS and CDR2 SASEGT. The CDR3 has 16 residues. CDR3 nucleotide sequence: TGTGCCAGCAGTGAACCAGGGGAGCGGCCTAACTATGGCTACACCTTC. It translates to CASSEPGERPNYGYTF.

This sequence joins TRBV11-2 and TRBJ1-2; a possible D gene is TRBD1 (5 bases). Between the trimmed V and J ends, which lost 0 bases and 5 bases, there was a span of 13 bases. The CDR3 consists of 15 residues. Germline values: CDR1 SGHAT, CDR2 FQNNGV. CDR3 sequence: CASSLDLAGQYGYTF. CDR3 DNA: TGTGCCAGCAGCTTAGACTTGGCAGGGCAATATGGCTACACCTTC.

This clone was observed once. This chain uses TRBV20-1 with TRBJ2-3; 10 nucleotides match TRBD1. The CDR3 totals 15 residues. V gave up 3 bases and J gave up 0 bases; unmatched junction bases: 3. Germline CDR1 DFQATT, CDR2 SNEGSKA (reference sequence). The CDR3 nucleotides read TGCAGTGCTAGTACGGGACAGGGGAGCACAGATACGCAGTATTTT. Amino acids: CSASTGQGSTDTQYF.

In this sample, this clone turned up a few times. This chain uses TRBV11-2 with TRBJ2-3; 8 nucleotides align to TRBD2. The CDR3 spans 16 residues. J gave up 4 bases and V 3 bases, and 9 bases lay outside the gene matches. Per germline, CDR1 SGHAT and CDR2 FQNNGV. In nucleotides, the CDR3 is TGTGCCAGCAGCTTCTCCGGGACTAGGTCTCCAGATACGCAGTATTTT. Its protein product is CASSFSGTRSPDTQYF.

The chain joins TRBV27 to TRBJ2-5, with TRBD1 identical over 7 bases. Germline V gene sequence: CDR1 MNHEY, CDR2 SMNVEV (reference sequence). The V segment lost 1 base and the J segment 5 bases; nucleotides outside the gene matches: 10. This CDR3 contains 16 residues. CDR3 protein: CASSLWGQTSGETQYF. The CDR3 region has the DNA TGTGCCAGCAGTTTATGGGGACAGACCTCAGGGGAGACCCAGTACTTC.

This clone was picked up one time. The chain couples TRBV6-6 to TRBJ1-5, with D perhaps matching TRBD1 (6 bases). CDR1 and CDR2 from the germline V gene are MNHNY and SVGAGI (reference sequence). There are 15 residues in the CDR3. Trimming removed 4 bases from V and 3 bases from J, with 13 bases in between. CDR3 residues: CASSFTGPPNQPQHF. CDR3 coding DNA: TGTGCCAGCAGTTTTACAGGGCCCCCCAATCAGCCCCAGCATTTT.

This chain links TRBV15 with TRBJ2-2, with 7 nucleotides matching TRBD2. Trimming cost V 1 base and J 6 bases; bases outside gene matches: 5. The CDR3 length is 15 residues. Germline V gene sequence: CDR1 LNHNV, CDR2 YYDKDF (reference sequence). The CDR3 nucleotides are TGTGCCACCAGCAGAGGGCGGGAGTGGGCCGGGGAGCTGTTTTTT. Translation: CATSRGREWAGELFF. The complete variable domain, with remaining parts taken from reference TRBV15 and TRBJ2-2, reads DAMVIQNPRYQVTQFGKPVTLSCSQTLNHNVMYWYQQKSSQAPKLLFHYYDKDFNNEADTPDNFQSRRPNTSFCFLDIRSPGLGDTAMYLCATSRGREWAGELFFGEGSRLTVL.

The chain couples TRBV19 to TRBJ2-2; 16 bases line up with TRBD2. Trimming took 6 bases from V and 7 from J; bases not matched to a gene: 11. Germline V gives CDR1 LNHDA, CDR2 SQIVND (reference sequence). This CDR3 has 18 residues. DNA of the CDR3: TGTGCCAGTAGCCCGGGACTAGCGGGAGGGCCTATTAACGGGGAGCTGTTTTTT. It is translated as CASSPGLAGGPINGELFF.

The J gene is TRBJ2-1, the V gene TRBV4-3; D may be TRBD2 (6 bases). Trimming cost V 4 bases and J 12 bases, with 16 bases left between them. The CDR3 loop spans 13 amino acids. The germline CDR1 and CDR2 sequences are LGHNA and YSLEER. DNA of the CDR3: TGCGCCAGCAGCCCCCCCGGGGGTAGCGTGCAGTTCTTC. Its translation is CASSPPGGSVQFF.

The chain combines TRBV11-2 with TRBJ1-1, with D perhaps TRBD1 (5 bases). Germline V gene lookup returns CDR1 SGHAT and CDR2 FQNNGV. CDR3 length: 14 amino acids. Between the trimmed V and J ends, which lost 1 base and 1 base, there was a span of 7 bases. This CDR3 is CASSLVGENTEAFF. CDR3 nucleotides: TGTGCCAGCAGCTTAGTAGGGGAGAACACTGAAGCTTTCTTT.

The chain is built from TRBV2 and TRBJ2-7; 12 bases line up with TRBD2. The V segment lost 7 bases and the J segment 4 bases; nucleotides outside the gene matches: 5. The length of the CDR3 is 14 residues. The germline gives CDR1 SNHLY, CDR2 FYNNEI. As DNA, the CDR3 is TGTGCCAGCAATCGGCTAGCGGGAGGGTACGAGCAGTACTTC. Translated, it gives CASNRLAGGYEQYF.

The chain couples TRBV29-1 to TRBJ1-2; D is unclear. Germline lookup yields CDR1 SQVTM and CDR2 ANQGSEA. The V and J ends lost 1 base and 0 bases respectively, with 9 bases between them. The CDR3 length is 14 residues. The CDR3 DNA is TGCAGCGTTGAAGCTCAGCGTACTAACTATGGCTACACCTTC. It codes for CSVEAQRTNYGYTF.